Sequencing of this T cell receptor beta chain was carried out in a study of blood T cell repertoires in COVID-19 (dated by TCRdb to 2019 to 2021). A note on the overall study: Samples covering the acute and convalescent phases of COVID-19 were provided by collaborators in the United States, Italy and Spain. The material from the prospective study consisted of cDNA or gDNA derived from T cells, B-cell-depleted T cells, or PBMCs. Deeply sampled blood TCRbeta repertoires from subjects exposed to, actively infected with, or recovered from COVID-19 were included in the dataset. The repertoires were released in a freely available public database intended as a resource for research on the immune response to SARS-CoV-2. Samples were obtained from the ongoing ImmuneRACE study (first 160 participants) and from about 1,300 subjects provided by 6 global collaborators. The sample metadata nearly always contained a de-identified subject ID, COVID-19 status, age in years and sex. Where available, HLA class I and class II types were obtained from metadata supplied by the sample provider rather than from assay-based typing. The paper's findings and limits, for the study overall: The quantity of clinical and demographic metadata differed by source and by participant and was supplied without curation.

Enrolling through a virtual design, the prospective study's participants ranged in age from roughly 18 to 95 years and lived across 24 United States geographic areas. In the prospective study, cohorts were assigned on the basis of participant-reported clinical history obtained from a screening survey and a study questionnaire. For ImmuneRACE Cohort 3, a participant was defined as recovered based on two consecutive negative NP/OP PCR tests, clearance by a healthcare professional, or resolution of symptoms. Mobile phlebotomists in the prospective study collected whole blood, serum and a nasopharyngeal or oropharyngeal swab from every participant. Participants in the prospective study had the option to provide additional blood draws and questionnaires over an approximately 2-month period. Before DNA extraction, blood samples from the prospective study were shipped at room temperature or frozen. TCRbeta CDR3 regions were amplified from genomic DNA by means of the immunoSEQ Assay, a bias-controlled multiplex PCR. In the authors' own workflow: Nucleated cell counts per sample were estimated from amplification of reference gene primers within the assay. To quantify the absolute abundance of each unique TCRbeta CDR3 rearrangement, sequence reads were collapsed and filtered. For each sample, productive Simpson clonality was calculated by taking the square root of Simpson's diversity index across productive rearrangements. This is the immuneACCESS table as TCRdb keeps it, with only in-frame sequences that have V and J called. A part of the clones is gone; compared with another copy, unresolved V genes explain less than half, and the rest is unexplained. Clone size and the V and J calls come from that table; the DNA yielded D and trimming. For this sample the table gives under 200,000 clones, of which over 75% were detected only once. The top ten hold 11% of the sample.

Inclusive of the bounding cysteine and phenylalanine, the CDR3 is 14 residues long. Only the CDR3 DNA is retained, 42 bases long and in frame from the first base. CDR1 and CDR2 are drawn from the germline V gene: SGHVS, FQNEAQ. V is reduced by 5 bases and J by 2 bases, leaving a spacing of 11 bases between them. Remarks on this clone: The clone's antigen remains unknown. The record has no base qualities; no much larger clone is one base away.

This sequence was found in a man aged 50 or older who had recovered from COVID-19. Sequenced sample: PBMCs or T cells enriched from blood (not recorded which). Recombination connected TRBV7-8 to TRBJ2-3; TRBD1 is possibly the D segment (6 matching bases). The bases read TGTGCCAGCAGCCCGGACAGATCCACAGATACGCAGTATTTT. This sequence encodes CASSPDRSTDTQYF.